One and the same sample provided the 21 T cell receptor beta chains below, sequenced in a study of cytomegalovirus exposure and HLA in healthy donors. Vbeta (60) and Jbeta (13) primers were used in the PCR. The repertoire was sequenced with immunoSEQ multiplex PCR; TCRdb's copy has only in-frame clones and lacks some. This table holds 95,000 to 150,000 clones, roughly three fifths found once. Sequencing input: PBMCs. The receptor source for this set is a woman in her 40s in good health and CMV-seropositive.

The sample holds one count of this clone. At one boundary the junction diverges from the germline segment, which might be a read error. The chain uses TRBV29-1 and TRBJ2-2, with 11 bases aligning to TRBD1. Germline CDR1 is SQVTM and CDR2 is ANQGSEA. This CDR3 is built from 14 residues. The CDR3 DNA is TGCAGCGCTCGGACAGGGGGCTACACCGGGGAGCTGCTTTTT. This gives the protein CSARTGGYTGELLF.

The rearrangement uses TRBV28 and TRBJ2-1, with D maybe TRBD2 (6 bases). Germline loops: CDR1 MDHEN, CDR2 SYDVKM. The CDR3 totals 11 residues. Deletions cut 2 bases from V and 12 bases from J, with 8 bases between. CDR3 bases: TGTGCCAGCAGTTTAGGAGGGCGGCAGTTCTTC. Translated, it gives CASSLGGRQFF.

This clone came up a few times. The chain combines TRBV19 with TRBJ1-1; D remains ambiguous. Trimming left V 1 base short and J 4 bases short, with 7 bases between. The CDR3 length is 13 residues. Germline values: CDR1 LNHDA, CDR2 SQIVND (reference sequence). CDR3 nucleotides: TGTGCCAGTAGTATAGGGGCAGGCACTGAAGCTTTCTTT. Amino acid sequence: CASSIGAGTEAFF.

V is TRBV6-6 and J is TRBJ1-1; tentatively, D is TRBD1 (6 bases). V was cut by 11 bases and J by 0 bases, with 16 bases left in between. This CDR3 region has 14 residues. Germline loops: CDR1 MNHNY, CDR2 SVGAGI (reference sequence). This CDR3 is CAWGTRELNTEAFF. DNA of the CDR3: TGTGCCTGGGGGACAAGGGAATTGAACACTGAAGCTTTCTTT.

This rearrangement joins TRBV5-4 to TRBJ1-2; maybe TRBD1 (6 bases). Looked up from germline, CDR1 is SGHNT and CDR2 is YYREEE (reference sequence). Trimming left V 4 bases short and J 4 bases short, with 8 bases between. There are 12 residues in the CDR3. The CDR3 spells CASSQDSYGYTF. The CDR3 nucleotides are TGTGCCAGCAGCCAGGACAGCTATGGCTACACCTTC.

This chain connects TRBV6-1 to TRBJ2-3, with D maybe TRBD1 (5 bases). The V gene lost 6 bases and the J gene lost 0 bases, with 13 bases spanning the gap. CDR3 length equals 15 residues. Germline assignment: CDR1 MNHNS and CDR2 SASEGT. As DNA, the CDR3 is TGTGCCAGCAGCTTAGACAGCCTTAGCACAGATACGCAGTATTTT. It codes for CASSLDSLSTDTQYF.

V gene TRBV15 combines with J gene TRBJ1-5, with D maybe TRBD1 (5 bases). The germline V gene encodes CDR1 LNHNV and CDR2 YYDKDF (reference sequence). The ends were cut back, 5 bases at V and 4 bases at J, with 18 bases in the middle. CDR3 size: 16 residues. The CDR3 loop is CATSGTSGGFNQPQHF. CDR3 coding DNA: TGTGCCACCAGCGGAACCAGTGGGGGGTTTAATCAGCCCCAGCATTTT.

The rearrangement uses TRBV19 and TRBJ2-1, with TRBD2 matching over 8 bases. The CDR3 runs to 15 residues. Trimming took 7 bases from V and 3 from J; bases not matched to a gene: 8. Germline V lookup: CDR1 LNHDA, CDR2 SQIVND (reference sequence). DNA for the CDR3: TGTGCCAGTACCTACGCGGGACTAGACTACAATGAGCAGTTCTTC. It translates to CASTYAGLDYNEQFF.

The CDR3 reads CASSPLGGRTLGDEQFF. In DNA form, the CDR3 reads TGCGCCAGCAGCCCATTGGGGGGGCGGACCCTAGGCGATGAGCAGTTCTTC. The chain carries TRBV5-1 and TRBJ2-1, with a possible D match to TRBD2 (7 bases). The germline V gene has CDR1 SGHRS and CDR2 YFSETQ. Trimming left V 4 bases short and J 8 bases short, with 25 bases between. This CDR3 comprises 17 residues.

The rearrangement joins TRBV5-1 to TRBJ1-1; tentative D call: TRBD1 (5 bases). Deletions cut 5 bases from V and 3 bases from J, with 14 bases between. The CDR3 runs 14 residues. Germline lookup yields CDR1 SGHRS and CDR2 YFSETQ. The DNA of the CDR3 is TGCGCCAGCAGGGATGGGGGAGGGGACACTGAAGCTTTCTTT. Translating it yields CASRDGGGDTEAFF. Drawing the rest from reference TRBV5-1 and TRBJ1-1, the complete variable domain is KAGVTQTPRYLIKTRGQQVTLSCSPISGHRSVSWYQQTPGQGLQFLFEYFSETQRNKGNFPGRFSGRQFSNSRSEMNVSTLELGDSALYLCASRDGGGDTEAFFGQGTRLTVV.

The chain recombines TRBV2 with TRBJ2-7; D might be TRBD2 (6 bases). Germline CDR1 and CDR2: SNHLY and FYNNEI. The CDR3 has 15 residues. Trimming shortened V by 6 bases and J by 7 bases, and 22 bases separated the two germline ends. The CDR3 DNA follows: TGTGCCAGCAGCGCTGGCGCGGGCCCGGCGGGGGAGCAGTACTTC. This encodes CASSAGAGPAGEQYF.

The genes are TRBV19 and TRBJ1-2; D is undetermined. V lost 5 bases and J lost 5, with 6 bases in between. In germline, CDR1 is LNHDA, CDR2 SQIVND (reference sequence). This CDR3 is 11 amino acids long. CDR3: CASSQEYGYTF. Here the CDR3 DNA reads TGTGCCAGTAGTCAGGAATATGGCTACACCTTC.

J is TRBJ2-1 and V is TRBV27, with a possible D match to TRBD1 (6 bases). This CDR3 is 14 amino acids long. Germline CDR1 reads MNHEY; CDR2 reads SMNVEV (reference sequence). V was pared by 3 bases and J by 3 bases, with 9 bases between. In DNA form, the CDR3 reads TGTGCCAGCAGTTTTTCAGGGGACTACAATGAGCAGTTCTTC. This codes for CASSFSGDYNEQFF.

This clone was seen just once. The chain has TRBV21-1 and TRBJ1-3; TRBD1 is taken as the D call from the table, unchecked against the DNA. TRBV21-1 is termed a pseudogene. The CDR3 contains 19 residues. CDR3 amino acids: CASSPKGWDRTYSGNTIYF. DNA of the CDR3: TGTGCCAGCAGCCCCAAGGGATGGGACAGGACCTACTCTGGAAACACCATATATTTT.

The chain uses TRBV28 and TRBJ2-7, with 8 positions matching TRBD1. CDR1 and CDR2 from the germline V gene are MDHEN and SYDVKM. The CDR3 has 14 amino acids. V trimming: 5 bases; J trimming: 6 bases; junction bases outside the gene matches: 9. CDR3 sequence: CASSPQGELGEQYF. CDR3 nucleotide sequence: TGTGCCAGCAGTCCACAGGGGGAGCTTGGCGAGCAGTACTTC.

This clone was found a few times. The rearrangement uses TRBV6-1 and TRBJ2-7; 10 bases agree with TRBD2. This CDR3 is built from 15 residues. Looked up from germline, CDR1 is MNHNS and CDR2 is SASEGT. J was trimmed by 4 bases and V by 5 bases; bases with no gene match: 8. The DNA of the CDR3 is TGTGCCAGCAGTCGGACTAGCGGAGGGAGATACGAGCAGTACTTC. Its translation is CASSRTSGGRYEQYF.

There are a few counts of this clone. This rearrangement joins TRBV7-6 to TRBJ1-6; D possibly corresponds to TRBD1 (6 bases). CDR1 and CDR2 from the germline V gene are SGHVS and FNYEAQ. The CDR3 extends over 15 amino acids. Trimming removed 0 bases from V and 6 bases from J, with 9 bases in between. The CDR3 is CASSLATGSNSPLHF. CDR3 nucleotides: TGTGCCAGCAGCTTAGCGACAGGTTCTAATTCACCCCTCCACTTT. Complete variable domain (other parts from reference TRBV7-6 and TRBJ1-6): GAGVSQSPRYKVTKRGQDVALRCDPISGHVSLYWYRQALGQGPEFLTYFNYEAQQDKSGLPNDRFSAERPEGSISTLTIQRTEQRDSAMYRCASSLATGSNSPLHFGNGTRLTVT.

The rearrangement uses TRBV6-5 and TRBJ2-1; 7 bases align to TRBD1. Looked up from germline, CDR1 is MNHEY and CDR2 is SVGAGI. V gave up 5 bases and J gave up 7 bases; unmatched junction bases: 8. The CDR3 consists of 14 residues. This CDR3 is CASSTMTGPNEQFF. The CDR3, as DNA: TGTGCCAGCAGTACCATGACAGGGCCGAATGAGCAGTTCTTC.

The rearrangement links TRBV30 to TRBJ1-4; D is uncertain. The germline V gene has CDR1 GTSNPN and CDR2 SVGIG (reference sequence). Trimming pared 2 bases from V and 5 bases from J, leaving 15 bases between. This CDR3 comprises 15 residues. The CDR3: CAWSPPHFQNEKLFF. In DNA, the CDR3 is TGTGCCTGGAGTCCCCCACATTTCCAAAATGAAAAACTGTTTTTT. Complete variable domain (other parts from reference TRBV30 and TRBJ1-4): SQTIHQWPATLVQPVGSPLSLECTVEGTSNPNLYWYRQAAGRGLQLLFYSVGIGQISSEVPQNLSASRPQDRQFILSSKKLLLSDSGFYLCAWSPPHFQNEKLFFGSGTQLSVL.

This clone appeared once. This chain connects TRBV11-3 to TRBJ1-4; 7 positions match TRBD1. The CDR3 is made up of 15 amino acids. The germline CDR1 and CDR2 sequences are SGHNT and YENEEA. V was pared by 4 bases and J by 8 bases, with 10 bases of the junction left unmatched. The CDR3, as DNA: TGTGCCAGCAGCTCACGACAGGGCGCTAGGGAAAAACTGTTTTTT. The encoded protein is CASSSRQGAREKLFF.

This chain links TRBV29-1 with TRBJ1-3; possibly TRBD1 for D (6 bases). Trimming shortened V by 3 bases and J by 5 bases, and 14 bases separated the two germline ends. This CDR3 has 14 residues. Germline values: CDR1 SQVTM, CDR2 ANQGSEA. The CDR3 DNA is TGCAGCGTTGAGAGCGGACAGACCCGAAACACCATATATTTT. Amino acids: CSVESGQTRNTIYF. Variable domain in full (rest from reference TRBV29-1 and TRBJ1-3): SAVISQKPSRDICQRGTSLTIQCQVDSQVTMMFWYRQQPGQSLTLIATANQGSEATYESGFVIDKFPISRPNLTFSTLTVSNMSPEDSSIYLCSVESGQTRNTIYFGEGSWLTVV.